These 18 T cell receptor beta chains originate from one sample sequenced in a study of blood T cell repertoires in COVID-19. Method: immunoSEQ multiplex PCR; TCRdb's copy keeps in-frame clones and lacks some. This table has about 160,000 clones, about 83% appearing once. Sequencing used peripheral blood. These receptors were obtained from a woman aged 80 or over with acute or convalescent COVID-19.

The J gene is TRBJ2-7, the V gene TRBV16; D call uncertain. Germline assignment: CDR1 KGHSY and CDR2 FQNENV. The CDR3 length is 12 residues. V was clipped by 8 bases and J by 3 bases, with 11 bases between them. The CDR3 DNA reads TGTGCCAGCCGCGGCTCGGGCTACGAGCAGTACTTC. This sequence encodes CASRGSGYEQYF.

The V gene is TRBV28, the J gene TRBJ1-4; D is uncertain. In germline, CDR1 is MDHEN, CDR2 SYDVKM. The V end lost 3 bases, the J end lost 8 bases, and 13 bases lay between the germline ends. The CDR3 is 14 amino acids. CDR3: CASSFVGWEEKLFF. CDR3 DNA: TGTGCCAGCAGTTTCGTGGGGTGGGAGGAAAAACTGTTTTTT.

This clone was seen more than once but under ten times. The gene calls are TRBV7-9 and TRBJ1-2, with D possibly matching TRBD1 (6 bases). The CDR3 covers 13 residues. The germline gives CDR1 SEHNR, CDR2 FQNEAQ (reference sequence). Trimming stripped 7 bases from V and 4 bases from J, with 13 bases between. CDR3 region: CASIGQSRYGYTF. The CDR3 DNA follows: TGTGCCAGCATCGGACAGAGCCGCTATGGCTACACCTTC.

V and J are TRBV19 and TRBJ1-2; 11 bases fit TRBD1. With 10 bases clipped from V and 0 bases from J, the junction kept 1 base outside the gene matches. In germline, CDR1 is LNHDA, CDR2 SQIVND (reference sequence). The length of the CDR3 is 13 residues. For the CDR3, the DNA is TGTGCCACGGGACAGGGGGCTAACTATGGCTACACCTTC. Its protein is CATGQGANYGYTF.

The CDR3 DNA sequence: TGTGCCAGCTCACCCGGACAGGGGAGAGACTCTGGAAACACCATATATTTT. Translation gives CASSPGQGRDSGNTIYF. The V call is TRBV18, the J call TRBJ1-3; TRBD1 matches at 9 bases. This CDR3 has 17 amino acids. V lost 3 bases and J lost 0; bases outside the gene matches: 6. Germline loops: CDR1 KGHSH, CDR2 LQKENI.

The V call is TRBV19, the J call TRBJ2-1, with 7 bases that match TRBD2. V trimming: 4 bases; J trimming: 6 bases; junction bases outside the gene matches: 9. CDR3 size: 15 residues. Germline V gene lookup returns CDR1 LNHDA and CDR2 SQIVND (reference sequence). CDR3: CASSTEGGASNEQFF. In nucleotides, the CDR3 is TGTGCCAGTAGTACCGAGGGAGGGGCTAGCAATGAGCAGTTCTTC.

V gene TRBV5-1 combines with J gene TRBJ2-1; 10 bases map to TRBD2. This CDR3 spans 16 amino acids. The germline gives CDR1 SGHRS, CDR2 YFSETQ. The V segment lost 7 bases and the J segment 5 bases; nucleotides outside the gene matches: 12. CDR3 loop: CASAPPGTSVNNEQFF. CDR3 coding DNA: TGCGCCAGCGCCCCGCCCGGGACTAGCGTCAACAATGAGCAGTTCTTC.

The rearrangement uses TRBV19 and TRBJ2-1; the match to TRBD2 covers 13 bases. V lost 3 bases to trimming and J lost 3 bases; unmatched junction nucleotides: 2. The CDR3 totals 16 residues. Germline assignment: CDR1 LNHDA and CDR2 SQIVND (reference sequence). Here the CDR3 DNA reads TGTGCCAGTAGTATCCGGACTAGCGGGAGCTACAATGAGCAGTTCTTC. Encoded protein: CASSIRTSGSYNEQFF.

CDR3 sequence (DNA): TGTGCCAGCAGCCCTGGACTAGCGGGACTGGGGGAGCAGTACTTC. Residues: CASSPGLAGLGEQYF. This chain uses TRBV11-2 with TRBJ2-7; TRBD2 matches 12 bases. CDR1 is SGHAT and CDR2 is FQNNGV in the germline V gene. V lost 5 bases, J lost 7 bases, and 9 bases stayed unmatched. The CDR3 has 15 amino acids.

The chain carries TRBV10-2 and TRBJ1-1; D remains unclear. The V gene's germline CDR1 is WSHSY and CDR2 SAAADI. V was clipped by 0 bases and J by 7 bases, with 9 bases between them. The CDR3 totals 13 residues. The CDR3 here is CASSESGDGEAFF. CDR3 nucleotide sequence: TGCGCCAGCAGTGAGTCAGGAGACGGTGAAGCTTTCTTT.

This clone showed up just once. This chain joins TRBV2 and TRBJ2-3, with TRBD2 matching 14 bases. The CDR3 is 16 amino acids. With 8 bases clipped from V and 5 bases from J, the junction kept 9 bases outside the gene matches. Germline V lookup: CDR1 SNHLY, CDR2 FYNNEI. CDR3 sequence reads: CASPGLAGVVVDTQYF. The CDR3 DNA follows: TGTGCCAGCCCGGGACTAGCGGGGGTGGTTGTAGATACGCAGTATTTT. Full variable domain (rest looked up from reference TRBV2 and TRBJ2-3): EPEVTQTPSHQVTQMGQEVILRCVPISNHLYFYWYRQILGQKVEFLVSFYNNEISEKSEIFDDQFSVERPDGSNFTLKIRSTKLEDSAMYFCASPGLAGVVVDTQYFGPGTRLTVL.

The rearrangement uses TRBV5-8 and TRBJ2-5, with 13 bases lining up with TRBD2. V lost 3 bases to trimming and J lost 5 bases; unmatched junction nucleotides: 4. This CDR3 has 15 amino acids. Germline CDR1 SGHTS, CDR2 YDEGEE. The CDR3 protein is CASSSRTSGGETQYF. CDR3 bases: TGTGCCAGCAGCTCCAGGACTAGCGGGGGTGAGACCCAGTACTTC.

The chain carries TRBV7-9 and TRBJ1-1; possible D gene TRBD1, 5 bases. Germline values: CDR1 SEHNR, CDR2 FQNEAQ (reference sequence). V lost 6 bases, J lost 4 bases, and 9 bases lay in between. The CDR3 covers 12 residues. CDR3 DNA sequence: TGTGCCAGCAGTCGGGGGACCACTGAAGCTTTCTTT. The encoded protein is CASSRGTTEAFF.

The chain employs TRBV30 and TRBJ1-5, with 11 bases lining up with TRBD1. This CDR3 is 16 amino acids long. V lost 1 base and J lost 4; bases outside the gene matches: 6. The V gene's germline CDR1 is GTSNPN and CDR2 SVGIG (reference sequence). For the CDR3, the DNA is TGTGCCTGGAGTGAGGGACAGGGGGGTTTTAATCAGCCCCAGCATTTT. Translation: CAWSEGQGGFNQPQHF. The full variable domain, its missing parts supplied by reference TRBV30 and TRBJ1-5, is SQTIHQWPATLVQPVGSPLSLECTVEGTSNPNLYWYRQAAGRGLQLLFYSVGIGQISSEVPQNLSASRPQDRQFILSSKKLLLSDSGFYLCAWSEGQGGFNQPQHFGDGTRLSIL.

V is TRBV10-1 and J is TRBJ1-6; 10 positions agree with TRBD1. Germline CDR1 is WNHNN and CDR2 is SYGVQD (reference sequence). This CDR3 has 14 amino acids. J lost 10 bases, V lost 6 bases, and 6 bases had no gene match. CDR3 sequence reads: CASSRDRGRSPLHF. Here the CDR3 DNA reads TGCGCCAGCAGCCGGGACAGGGGACGATCACCCCTCCACTTT.

The V call is TRBV6-5, the J call TRBJ1-5; 12 bases line up with TRBD1. Per the germline V gene, CDR1 is MNHEY and CDR2 is SVGAGI. The CDR3 covers 15 residues. After removal of 2 bases from V and 8 bases from J, the junction contained 4 bases not matched to a gene. The CDR3 bases are TGTGCCAGCAGTTACGGGACAGGGGGCGCCGAGCCCCAGCATTTT. Translation: CASSYGTGGAEPQHF.

This clone was counted only a few times. The rearrangement links TRBV11-2 to TRBJ1-2; 8 positions match TRBD1. Looked up from germline, CDR1 is SGHAT and CDR2 is FQNNGV. There are 15 residues in the CDR3. Germline trimming cut 5 bases from V and 4 bases from J; bases unmatched to any gene: 9. DNA for the CDR3: TGTGCCAGCAGCCCCAGCACAGGGGGAGGCTATGGCTACACCTTC. Protein: CASSPSTGGGYGYTF.

This clone was observed once. The chain has TRBV6-5 and TRBJ1-1; D not certain. This CDR3 has 13 amino acids. Between the trimmed V and J ends, which lost 7 bases and 0 bases, there was a span of 9 bases. In germline, CDR1 is MNHEY, CDR2 SVGAGI. The CDR3 nucleotides are TGTGCCAGCACGAGGTACGTGAACACTGAAGCTTTCTTT. Protein sequence: CASTRYVNTEAFF.